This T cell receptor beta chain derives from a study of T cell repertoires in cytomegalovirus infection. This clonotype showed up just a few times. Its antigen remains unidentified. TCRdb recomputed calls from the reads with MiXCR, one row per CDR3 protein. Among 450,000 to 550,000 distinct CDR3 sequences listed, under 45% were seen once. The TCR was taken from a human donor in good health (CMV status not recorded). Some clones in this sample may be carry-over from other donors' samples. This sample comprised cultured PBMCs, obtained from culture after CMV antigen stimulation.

CDR3 nucleotide sequence: TGTGCCAGCAGCTTAACCGGCGGTGGGACCCAGTACTTC. Encoded protein: CASSLTGGGTQYF. The genes are TRBV7-2 and TRBJ2-5; no firm D call. Germline CDR1 is SGHTA and CDR2 is FQGNSA. This CDR3 is 13 amino acids long. V was trimmed by 2 bases and J by 7 bases, leaving 11 bases between them.